Detailed here is one T cell receptor beta chain. In the study's own analysis: The authors estimated nucleated cell counts from reference gene primer amplification. Here immunoSEQ multiplex PCR was the method, and the copy in TCRdb shows in-frame clones only, minus some. Clone size and V and J calls were adopted from that table, with D and trimming inferred from the DNA. The table has some 64,000 clones, roughly 75% seen once. Seattle patients were enrolled during active infection and followed longitudinally. Trimming removed 7 bases from V and 5 bases from J; junction bases left unmatched: 7. Germline CDR1 is MNHEY and CDR2 is SVGAGI. CDR3 length equals 14 residues. This sample is part of a study of blood T cell repertoires in COVID-19. Overall study context: Acute and convalescent COVID-19 specimens originated in the United States, Italy and Spain. Sources were T cells, B-cell-depleted T cells, or PBMCs; the material itself was cDNA or gDNA.

Sequencing was performed on peripheral blood. This clonotype was sampled from a man aged 60 to 75 with COVID-19, enrolled during active disease. The rearrangement joins TRBV6-5 to TRBJ2-1; 8 bases are a match to TRBD1. Here the CDR3 reads CASNRGWQNNEQFF. DNA for the CDR3: TGTGCCAGCAACAGGGGGTGGCAGAACAATGAGCAGTTCTTC.